These 8 T cell receptor beta chains were sequenced from one sample in a study of cytomegalovirus exposure and HLA in healthy donors. The PCR had 60 Vbeta and 13 Jbeta primers. Sequencing used immunoSEQ multiplex PCR; TCRdb keeps in-frame clones, though not all of them. The repertoire holds about 110,000 clones, roughly 82% seen once, with 1.6% in the top ten. The specimen was PBMCs. These receptors were collected from a man aged 50 to 59 in good health and CMV-seronegative.

The genes are TRBV6-1 and TRBJ1-2, with unresolved D. CDR1 and CDR2 (germline): MNHNS, SASEGT. Trimming pared 8 bases from V and 5 bases from J, leaving 9 bases between. The CDR3 runs to 11 residues. CDR3 loop: CASLGGYGYTF. The CDR3 nucleotides read TGTGCCAGCTTGGGAGGGTATGGCTACACCTTC.

The chain combines TRBV9 with TRBJ1-3; a weak D match, TRBD1 (6 bases). CDR3 size: 12 residues. The V end lost 9 bases, the J end lost 9 bases, and 16 bases lay between the germline ends. The germline V gene has CDR1 SGDLS and CDR2 YYNGEE. For the CDR3, the DNA is TGTGCCACACGAACCAGGGGTGCCACCATATATTTT. It codes for CATRTRGATIYF.

The chain links TRBV6-5 to TRBJ1-2, with unresolved D. V lost 0 bases and J lost 7, with 12 bases in between. CDR3 length: 14 residues. The germline V gene encodes CDR1 MNHEY and CDR2 SVGAGI. The CDR3 here is CASSYSRREGGYTF. CDR3 DNA: TGTGCCAGCAGTTACTCCCGGCGGGAGGGTGGCTACACCTTC.

V gene TRBV10-1 combines with J gene TRBJ1-1; D gene ambiguous. The CDR3 spans 15 residues. Trimming stripped 2 bases from V and 1 base from J, with 11 bases between. Germline V lookup: CDR1 WNHNN, CDR2 SYGVQD (reference sequence). Here the CDR3 reads CASSESGVENTEAFF. In nucleotides, the CDR3 is TGCGCCAGCAGTGAGAGCGGGGTGGAGAACACTGAAGCTTTCTTT.

The V call is TRBV6-6, the J call TRBJ1-3; D gene uncertain. Trimming removed 3 bases from V and 2 bases from J, with 2 bases in between. The CDR3 runs to 12 residues. Germline assignment: CDR1 MNHNY and CDR2 SVGAGI (reference sequence). The CDR3 is CASSYTGNTIYF. CDR3 coding DNA: TGTGCCAGCAGTTATACTGGAAACACCATATATTTT.

The V and J genes are TRBV5-1 and TRBJ2-5, with D hard to call. Trimming took off 4 bases at V and 0 bases at J, with 4 bases between the two ends. This CDR3 has 12 amino acids. Germline lookup yields CDR1 SGHRS and CDR2 YFSETQ. For the CDR3, the DNA is TGCGCCAGCAGCCCAGACCAAGAGACCCAGTACTTC. It yields the protein CASSPDQETQYF.

The V gene is TRBV19, the J gene TRBJ2-3; 12 nucleotides line up with TRBD2. CDR1 and CDR2 (germline): LNHDA, SQIVND (reference sequence). The CDR3 spans 14 residues. With 9 bases clipped from V and 2 bases from J, the junction kept 3 bases outside the gene matches. The CDR3 sequence: CASRTSGDTDTQYF. The CDR3 nucleotides are TGTGCCAGCCGGACTAGCGGGGACACAGATACGCAGTATTTT.

CDR3 sequence: CASSPGGRGYEQFF. The CDR3 bases are TGTGCCAGTAGCCCGGGGGGGAGGGGCTATGAGCAGTTCTTC. This chain connects TRBV19 to TRBJ2-1, with 8 bases identical to TRBD2. CDR3 length: 14 residues. CDR1 is LNHDA and CDR2 is SQIVND in the germline V gene (reference sequence). J lost 8 bases, V lost 6 bases, and 9 bases had no gene match.